This TCR beta chain is drawn from a study of T cells in narcolepsy. Looking at the study overall: Donors had narcolepsy type 1 or type 2, or were healthy controls.

The protocol was immunoSEQ multiplex PCR, while the TCRdb copy is restricted to in-frame clones and leaves out a portion. The repertoire holds fewer than 40,000 clones, with 84% as singletons. The CDR3 is 14 residues long. Germline V gene data show CDR1 as SNHLY and CDR2 as FYNNEI. V shed 2 bases, J shed 7 bases, and the junction held 2 bases outside the gene matches. The TCR sequence derives from a human donor with narcolepsy. The specimen sequenced was CD45RA- memory CD4+ T cells from PBMCs. The genes are TRBV2 and TRBJ1-6; 7 nucleotides match TRBD1. This CDR3 is CASSESRGNSPLHF. CDR3 in DNA: TGTGCCAGCAGTGAATCCAGGGGGAATTCACCCCTCCACTTT.